One sample yielded the 6 T cell receptor beta chains listed below, sequenced in a study of blood T cell repertoires in COVID-19. Only in-frame clones appear in the TCRdb table, and some are missing; sequencing was by immunoSEQ multiplex PCR. The sample includes around 180,000 clones, 88% of them seen just once. Sample: peripheral blood. The receptors derive from a woman aged 30 to 39 with acute or convalescent COVID-19.

The chain links TRBV5-4 to TRBJ2-1; the D gene is possibly TRBD1 (5 bases). Germline CDR1 SGHNT, CDR2 YYREEE (reference sequence). Trimming shortened V by 3 bases and J by 6 bases, and 16 bases separated the two germline ends. The CDR3 consists of 15 residues. The CDR3 reads CASSSYKGSANEQFF. In DNA, the CDR3 is TGTGCCAGCAGCTCATACAAGGGGTCGGCCAATGAGCAGTTCTTC.

The V and J genes are TRBV2 and TRBJ2-7, with a tentative D call TRBD1 (6 bases). The length of the CDR3 is 14 residues. Germline V gives CDR1 SNHLY, CDR2 FYNNEI. The V and J ends lost 6 bases and 2 bases respectively, with 14 bases between them. The CDR3 DNA sequence: TGTGCCAGCAGCACTCTACAGGGAACCTACGAGCAGTACTTC. This encodes CASSTLQGTYEQYF.

The chain joins TRBV3-1 (or the pseudogene TRBV3-2) to TRBJ1-6; possible D gene TRBD1, 5 bases. Looked up from germline, CDR1 is LGHDT and CDR2 is YNNKEL (reference sequence). Between the trimmed V and J ends, which lost 4 bases and 10 bases, there was a span of 14 bases. The CDR3 sequence is 14 residues long. CDR3 sequence reads: CASSPRGVGSPLHF. The DNA for the CDR3 is TGTGCCAGCAGCCCTCGGGGGGTGGGGTCACCCCTCCACTTT.

Comments on this clone: The conserved final phenylalanine or tryptophan is absent from the CDR3, which likely points to a read error. The limits of the CDR3 on the DNA are not certain, so only TCRdb's listed CDR3 is given. This chain connects TRBV11-2 to TRBJ1-1. The CDR3 totals 10 residues, both ends included. The V gene's germline CDR1 is SGHAT and CDR2 FQNNGV. CDR3 in amino acids: CASIPRPGKS.

This clone was counted a few times. This rearrangement joins TRBV7-2 to TRBJ1-3, with D possibly TRBD1 on 6 matching bases. This CDR3 has 17 residues. With 6 bases removed from V and 0 bases from J, the gap between germline ends came to 18 bases. CDR1 is SGHTA, CDR2 FQGNSA, per germline. Here the CDR3 reads CASSLTGGASSGNTIYF. The CDR3 nucleotides read TGTGCCAGCAGTTTGACGGGGGGGGCAAGCTCTGGAAACACCATATATTTT. Based on the CDR3 plus reference TRBV7-2 and TRBJ1-3, the full variable domain is GAGVSQSPSNKVTEKGKDVELRCDPISGHTALYWYRQSLGQGLEFLIYFQGNSAPDKSGLPSDRFSAERTGGSVSTLTIQRTQQEDSAVYLCASSLTGGASSGNTIYFGEGSWLTVV.

This rearrangement joins TRBV6-5 to TRBJ1-1; D not resolved. This CDR3 region has 11 residues. Between the trimmed V and J ends, which lost 7 bases and 8 bases, there was a span of 11 bases. Germline lookup yields CDR1 MNHEY and CDR2 SVGAGI. CDR3 protein: CASNTGIEAFF. CDR3 nucleotide sequence: TGTGCCAGCAATACCGGGATAGAAGCTTTCTTT.